This T cell receptor (beta chain) was found in a study of brain T cells in children with intractable seizures. Notes on the study in general: HCMV serostatus was not known, and viral specificity came from CDR3 similarity only.

Remarks on this clone: Its antigen is still unknown.

Time point defined: blood from clinic visit 5 months post-surgery; TSC patient then seizure free. Sequencing was limited to surgery cases with top T cell transcript signatures in brain tissue. At least one anti-epileptic drug was given before surgery. Measured with immunoSEQ multiplex PCR; TCRdb has only the in-frame clones, and not every one. The sample lists 340,000 or so clones, more than 85% occurring once. Germline lookup yields CDR1 MNHEY and CDR2 SVGAGI. This CDR3 has 13 residues. The J segment lost 4 bases and the V segment lost 6 bases, leaving 4 bases of the junction unmatched. The chain joins TRBV6-5 to TRBJ2-5; TRBD1 aligns across 8 bases. Sequences were derived from peripheral blood, sampled more than 4 months after surgery. The receptor was isolated from a boy under two years old with tuberous sclerosis and intractable seizures. This chain's CDR3 is CASRDRGGETQYF. In DNA form, the CDR3 reads TGTGCCAGCAGAGACAGGGGAGGAGAGACCCAGTACTTC.